This T cell receptor beta chain was captured in a study of blood T cell repertoires in COVID-19. As handled by the study authors: By means of reference gene primer amplification, nucleated cell counts were estimated. Assay used: immunoSEQ multiplex PCR; TCRdb lists only in-frame clones, some missing. The V and J calls and clone size are taken from that table; D and trimming were inferred from the DNA. The data contain 95,000 to 150,000 clones, more than 75% of them seen just once; the ten biggest clones take up roughly 30%. CDR3 size: 15 residues. Germline loops: CDR1 SNHLY, CDR2 FYNNEI. With 7 bases clipped from V and 4 bases from J, the junction kept 6 bases outside the gene matches.

The rearrangement links TRBV2 to TRBJ2-2; 10 nucleotides match TRBD1. This sequence originates from a woman in her 70s with acute or convalescent COVID-19. Sequenced input: peripheral blood. CDR3 DNA sequence: TGTGCCAGCAATGACAGGGGGCTCGGCACCGGGGAGCTGTTTTTT. As protein: CASNDRGLGTGELFF.